These 5 T cell receptor beta chains share one sample of origin, sequenced in a study of T cell responses to AZD1222 COVID-19 vaccine. Here immunoSEQ multiplex PCR was the method, and the copy in TCRdb shows in-frame clones only, minus some. The data hold 150,000 to 200,000 clones, with approximately 91% observed a single time. The source was peripheral blood, collected 28 days after the second AZD1222 dose. The receptors stem from an adult who received the AZD1222 COVID-19 vaccine.

This clone came up once. The junction does not match germline at one end; this may be a read error. The chain is built from TRBV28 and TRBJ2-2; D unresolved. The CDR3 extends over 16 amino acids. Germline-derived CDR1 and CDR2 are MDHEN and SYDVKM. CDR3: CASSLEAYRNAGELFF. The CDR3 nucleotides are TGTGCCAGCAGTTTAGAGGCGTACCGGAACGCCGGGGAGCTGTTTTTT.

The J gene is TRBJ1-6, the V gene TRBV7-9; tentative D call: TRBD1 (5 bases). Per germline, CDR1 SEHNR and CDR2 FQNEAQ (reference sequence). The V and J ends lost 3 bases and 5 bases respectively, with 8 bases between them. CDR3 length: 14 amino acids. CDR3 DNA sequence: TGTGCCAGCAGCTTTTGGGGGGATAATTCACCCCTCCACTTT. Translated: CASSFWGDNSPLHF.

This clone was recorded a few times. V and J are TRBV5-4 and TRBJ1-1; D is unclear. Germline V gene data show CDR1 as SGHNT and CDR2 as YYREEE (reference sequence). The CDR3 runs 16 residues. V lost 3 bases to trimming and J lost 0 bases, with 15 bases between them. For the CDR3, the DNA is TGTGCCAGCAGCTCCCCCGCGGGCGTCATGAACACTGAAGCTTTCTTT. This translates into CASSSPAGVMNTEAFF.

This chain links TRBV2 with TRBJ2-2, with a tentative D call TRBD1 (6 bases). CDR3 length equals 11 residues. Germline CDR1 and CDR2: SNHLY and FYNNEI. Trimming removed 6 bases at V and 7 bases at J, with 6 bases between. The CDR3 DNA reads as TGTGCCAGCAGAGGGGGCGGGGAGCTGTTTTTT. The encoded protein is CASRGGGELFF.

V usage is TRBV10-3 and J usage is TRBJ2-5; 7 bases match TRBD2. CDR1 and CDR2 from the germline V gene are ENHRY and SYGVKD. After removal of 4 bases from V and 1 base from J, the junction contained 21 bases not matched to a gene. The CDR3 consists of 20 residues. In DNA form, the CDR3 reads TGTGCCATCAGTGGACAATTAAAAAATCAGCCAGCGGGGCCCCAAGAGACCCAGTACTTC. Encoded protein: CAISGQLKNQPAGPQETQYF.